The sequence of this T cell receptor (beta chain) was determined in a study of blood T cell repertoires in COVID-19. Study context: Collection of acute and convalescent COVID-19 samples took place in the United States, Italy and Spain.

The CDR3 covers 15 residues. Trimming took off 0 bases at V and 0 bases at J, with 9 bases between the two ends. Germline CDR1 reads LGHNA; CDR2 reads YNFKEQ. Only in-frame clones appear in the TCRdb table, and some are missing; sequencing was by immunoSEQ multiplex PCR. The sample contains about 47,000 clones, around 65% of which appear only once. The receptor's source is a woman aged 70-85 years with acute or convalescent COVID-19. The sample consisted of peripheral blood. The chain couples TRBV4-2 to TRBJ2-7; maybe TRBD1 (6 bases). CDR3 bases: TGTGCCAGCAGCCAAGATCTGGACAGCTCCTACGAGCAGTACTTC. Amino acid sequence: CASSQDLDSSYEQYF.